The next 10 T cell receptor beta chains were all read from a single sample in a study of blood T cell repertoires in COVID-19. Clones were sequenced by immunoSEQ multiplex PCR, and TCRdb holds only the in-frame ones, with some missing. This sample has hundreds of thousands of clones; about 87% occur once, and the top ten carry roughly 0.78%. The sample consisted of peripheral blood. The source of these receptors is a man aged 18 to 30 with COVID-19, enrolled during active disease.

The chain uses TRBV18 and TRBJ1-2; D not resolved. Germline assignment: CDR1 KGHSH and CDR2 LQKENI. The V and J ends lost 2 bases and 3 bases respectively, with 7 bases between them. The CDR3 length is 13 residues. The CDR3 spells CASSPFGDYGYTF. The CDR3 bases are TGTGCCAGCTCACCATTTGGAGACTATGGCTACACCTTC.

The gene calls are TRBV2 and TRBJ1-4; the D is unclear. Per the germline V gene, CDR1 is SNHLY and CDR2 is FYNNEI. V shed 4 bases and J shed 6 bases, with 15 bases lying between them. The CDR3 is 15 residues long. The CDR3 here is CASSVDSRMYEKLFF. The CDR3 DNA reads as TGTGCCAGCAGTGTGGACTCAAGAATGTATGAAAAACTGTTTTTT.

V and J are TRBV6-6 and TRBJ1-2, with 7 bases that match TRBD1. This CDR3 has 16 amino acids. V shed 0 bases, J shed 6 bases, and the junction held 10 bases outside the gene matches. Germline CDR1 and CDR2: MNHNY and SVGAGI (reference sequence). The CDR3 is CASSYSGNRGRDGYTF. The DNA of the CDR3 is TGTGCCAGCAGTTACTCCGGCAACAGGGGTCGGGATGGCTACACCTTC.

This chain connects TRBV5-4 to TRBJ2-1, with 7 bases aligning to TRBD2. Germline-derived CDR1 and CDR2 are SGHNT and YYREEE (reference sequence). This CDR3 spans 17 amino acids. V lost 4 bases to trimming and J lost 0 bases; unmatched junction nucleotides: 10. The CDR3 nucleotides read TGTGCCAGCAGCCCCCTACCGGGAGGCGACTCCTACAATGAGCAGTTCTTC. Its protein is CASSPLPGGDSYNEQFF.

The rearrangement uses TRBV18 and TRBJ2-3, with 7 bases identical to TRBD2. The trim removed 6 bases at V and 0 bases at J, leaving 6 bases unmatched. The germline gives CDR1 KGHSH, CDR2 LQKENI. This CDR3 spans 15 amino acids. CDR3 nucleotide sequence: TGTGCCAGCTCCCCCGGGGGGACTAGCACAGATACGCAGTATTTT. This sequence encodes CASSPGGTSTDTQYF.

The chain carries TRBV25-1 and TRBJ2-4; a possible D gene is TRBD1 (5 bases). The CDR3 has 14 residues. Germline V gives CDR1 MGHDK, CDR2 SYGVNS. Trimming shortened V by 2 bases and J by 8 bases, and 13 bases separated the two germline ends. The CDR3 region has the DNA TGTGCCAGCAGTGAAGTTGAACAGGATTACATTCAGTACTTC. This codes for CASSEVEQDYIQYF.

The J gene is TRBJ2-2, the V gene TRBV24-1; tentative D call: TRBD1 (5 bases). The CDR3 extends over 15 amino acids. CDR1 is KGHDR and CDR2 is SFDVKD in the germline V gene. V was clipped by 4 bases and J by 2 bases, with 10 bases between them. The chain's CDR3 is CATSDAGQNTGELFF. The CDR3, as DNA: TGTGCCACCAGTGACGCCGGACAAAACACCGGGGAGCTGTTTTTT.

The rearrangement joins TRBV5-1 to TRBJ1-5; TRBD1 might be the D (6 bases). The V end lost 0 bases, the J end lost 1 base, and 8 bases lay between the germline ends. Per germline, CDR1 SGHRS and CDR2 YFSETQ. The CDR3 loop spans 15 amino acids. CDR3 sequence (DNA): TGCGCCAGCAGCTTGGCAGGGGCAAGCAATCAGCCCCAGCATTTT. Translating it yields CASSLAGASNQPQHF.

The chain combines TRBV5-6 with TRBJ1-5; tentatively, D is TRBD1 (5 bases). The CDR3 contains 13 residues. CDR1 is SGHDT, CDR2 YYEEEE, per germline. The ends were cut back, 4 bases at V and 6 bases at J, with 11 bases in the middle. CDR3 in DNA: TGTGCCAGCAGCGACCGGAGGGGTCAGCCCCAGCATTTT. Protein sequence: CASSDRRGQPQHF.

The V call is TRBV2, the J call TRBJ2-1; 14 nucleotides match TRBD2. V trimming: 5 bases; J trimming: 14 bases; junction bases outside the gene matches: 8. The CDR3 has 14 residues. The germline gives CDR1 SNHLY, CDR2 FYNNEI. For the CDR3, the DNA is TGTGCCAGCAGTCCCAGACTAGCGGGGGGGCCGAAGTTCTTC. This gives the protein CASSPRLAGGPKFF.